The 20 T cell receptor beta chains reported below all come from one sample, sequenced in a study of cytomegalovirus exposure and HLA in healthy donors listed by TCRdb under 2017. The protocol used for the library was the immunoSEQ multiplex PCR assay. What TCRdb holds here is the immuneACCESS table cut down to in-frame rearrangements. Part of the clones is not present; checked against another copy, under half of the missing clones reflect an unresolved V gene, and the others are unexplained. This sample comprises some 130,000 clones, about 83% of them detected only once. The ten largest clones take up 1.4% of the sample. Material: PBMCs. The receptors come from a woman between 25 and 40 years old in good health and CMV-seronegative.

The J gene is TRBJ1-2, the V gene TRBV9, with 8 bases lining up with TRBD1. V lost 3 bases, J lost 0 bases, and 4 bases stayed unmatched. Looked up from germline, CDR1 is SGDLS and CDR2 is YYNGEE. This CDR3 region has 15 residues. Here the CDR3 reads CASSAQGAPNYGYTF. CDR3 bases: TGTGCCAGCAGCGCTCAGGGGGCACCTAACTATGGCTACACCTTC.

The DNA for the CDR3 is TGCGCCAGCAGCTTGGCGAGTGCGGTCTCCGAGACCCAGTACTTC. Protein sequence: CASSLASAVSETQYF. This chain links TRBV5-1 with TRBJ2-5; no definite D call. The CDR3 runs to 15 residues. The V gene's germline CDR1 is SGHRS and CDR2 YFSETQ. V shed 0 bases and J shed 5 bases, with 14 bases lying between them.

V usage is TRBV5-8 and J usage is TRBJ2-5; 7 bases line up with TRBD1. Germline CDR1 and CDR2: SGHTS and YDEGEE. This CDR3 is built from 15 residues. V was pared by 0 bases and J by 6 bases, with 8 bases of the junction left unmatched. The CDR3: CASSLEGTARKTQYF. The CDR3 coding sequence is TGTGCCAGCAGCTTGGAGGGGACAGCCAGGAAGACCCAGTACTTC.

Here the CDR3 reads CASSSGGGSFTQYF. CDR3 bases: TGCGCCAGCAGCAGCGGGGGGGGTTCATTTACGCAGTATTTT. The genes are TRBV5-1 and TRBJ2-3; 10 positions match TRBD2. Germline-derived CDR1 and CDR2 are SGHRS and YFSETQ. The CDR3 is 14 amino acids. V lost 4 bases, J lost 8 bases, and 7 bases stayed unmatched.

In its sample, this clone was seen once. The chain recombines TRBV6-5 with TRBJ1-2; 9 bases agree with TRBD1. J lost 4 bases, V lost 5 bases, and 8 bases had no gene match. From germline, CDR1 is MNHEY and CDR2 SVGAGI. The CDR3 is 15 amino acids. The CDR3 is CASSKTRQGGYGYTF. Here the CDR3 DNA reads TGTGCCAGCAGTAAAACCAGACAGGGGGGCTATGGCTACACCTTC.

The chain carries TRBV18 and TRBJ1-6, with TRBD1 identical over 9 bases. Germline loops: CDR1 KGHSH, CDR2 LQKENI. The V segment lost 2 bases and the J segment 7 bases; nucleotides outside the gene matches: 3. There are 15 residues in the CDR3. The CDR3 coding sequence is TGTGCCAGCTCACCAAATACAGGGGGCAATTCACCCCTCCACTTT. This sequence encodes CASSPNTGGNSPLHF.

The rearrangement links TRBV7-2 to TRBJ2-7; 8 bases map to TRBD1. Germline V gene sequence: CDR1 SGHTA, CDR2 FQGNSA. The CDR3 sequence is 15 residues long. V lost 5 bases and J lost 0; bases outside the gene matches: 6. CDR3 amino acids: CASSARQGSSYEQYF. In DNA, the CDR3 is TGTGCCAGCAGCGCGCGACAGGGGAGCTCCTACGAGCAGTACTTC.

CDR3 sequence reads: CASRGQGAFPTEAFF. CDR3 nucleotides: TGCGCCAGCCGGGGACAGGGGGCGTTTCCTACTGAAGCTTTCTTT. The V call is TRBV5-1, the J call TRBJ1-1, with 12 positions matching TRBD1. Germline trimming cut 7 bases from V and 5 bases from J; bases unmatched to any gene: 9. CDR1 and CDR2 from the germline V gene are SGHRS and YFSETQ. CDR3 length: 15 residues.

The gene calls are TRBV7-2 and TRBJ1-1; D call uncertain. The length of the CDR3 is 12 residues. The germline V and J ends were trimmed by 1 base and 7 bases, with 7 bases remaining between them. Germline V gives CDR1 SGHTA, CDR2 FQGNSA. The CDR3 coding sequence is TGTGCCAGCAGCTTAGATCTGAGTGAAGCTTTCTTT. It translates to CASSLDLSEAFF.

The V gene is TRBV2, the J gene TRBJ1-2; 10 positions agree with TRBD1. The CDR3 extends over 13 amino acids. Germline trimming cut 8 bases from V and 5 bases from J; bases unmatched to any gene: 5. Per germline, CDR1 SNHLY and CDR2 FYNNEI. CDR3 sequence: CASRPGQGYGYTF. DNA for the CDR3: TGTGCCAGCCGGCCGGGACAGGGGTATGGCTACACCTTC. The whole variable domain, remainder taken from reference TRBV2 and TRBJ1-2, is EPEVTQTPSHQVTQMGQEVILRCVPISNHLYFYWYRQILGQKVEFLVSFYNNEISEKSEIFDDQFSVERPDGSNFTLKIRSTKLEDSAMYFCASRPGQGYGYTFGSGTRLTVV.

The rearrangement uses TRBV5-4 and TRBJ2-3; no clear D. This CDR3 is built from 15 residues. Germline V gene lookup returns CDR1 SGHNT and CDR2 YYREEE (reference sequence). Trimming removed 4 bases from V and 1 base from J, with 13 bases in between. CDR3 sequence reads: CASSKEISGTDTQYF. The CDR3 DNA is TGTGCCAGCAGCAAAGAAATTTCAGGCACAGATACGCAGTATTTT. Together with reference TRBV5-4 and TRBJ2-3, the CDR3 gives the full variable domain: ETGVTQSPTHLIKTRGQQVTLRCSSQSGHNTVSWYQQALGQGPQFIFQYYREEENGRGNFPPRFSGLQFPNYSSELNVNALELDDSALYLCASSKEISGTDTQYFGPGTRLTVL.

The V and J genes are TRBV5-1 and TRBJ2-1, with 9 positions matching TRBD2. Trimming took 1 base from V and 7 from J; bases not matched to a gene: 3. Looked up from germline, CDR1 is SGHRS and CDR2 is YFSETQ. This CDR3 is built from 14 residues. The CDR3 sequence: CASSLPSGGNEQFF. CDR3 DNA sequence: TGCGCCAGCAGCTTGCCCAGCGGGGGGAATGAGCAGTTCTTC.

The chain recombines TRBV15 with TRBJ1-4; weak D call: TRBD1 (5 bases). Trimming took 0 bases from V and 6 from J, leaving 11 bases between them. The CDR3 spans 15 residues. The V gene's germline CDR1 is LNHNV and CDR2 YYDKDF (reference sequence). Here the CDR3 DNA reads TGTGCCACCAGCAGAGATGGGAGGGGAGATGAAAAACTGTTTTTT. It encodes CATSRDGRGDEKLFF.

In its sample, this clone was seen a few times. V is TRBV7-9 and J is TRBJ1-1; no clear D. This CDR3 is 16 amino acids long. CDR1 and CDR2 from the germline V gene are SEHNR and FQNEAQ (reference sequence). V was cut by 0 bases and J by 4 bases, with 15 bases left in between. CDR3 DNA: TGTGCCAGCAGCTTAGCGCTTGCGGGGAGCAGCACTGAAGCTTTCTTT. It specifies CASSLALAGSSTEAFF.

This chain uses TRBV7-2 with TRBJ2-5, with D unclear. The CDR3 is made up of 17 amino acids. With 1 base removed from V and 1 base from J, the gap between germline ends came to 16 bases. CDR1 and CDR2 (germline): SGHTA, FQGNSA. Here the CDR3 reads CASSLVPSELIQETQYF. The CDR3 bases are TGTGCCAGCAGCTTAGTCCCCAGCGAACTAATCCAAGAGACCCAGTACTTC.

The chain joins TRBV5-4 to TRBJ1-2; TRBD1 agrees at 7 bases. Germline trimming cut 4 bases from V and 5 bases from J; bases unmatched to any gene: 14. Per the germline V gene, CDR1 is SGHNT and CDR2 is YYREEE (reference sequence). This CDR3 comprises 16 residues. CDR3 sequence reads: CASSLPKTGNSYGYTF. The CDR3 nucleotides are TGTGCCAGCAGCCTCCCAAAGACAGGGAATTCTTATGGCTACACCTTC.

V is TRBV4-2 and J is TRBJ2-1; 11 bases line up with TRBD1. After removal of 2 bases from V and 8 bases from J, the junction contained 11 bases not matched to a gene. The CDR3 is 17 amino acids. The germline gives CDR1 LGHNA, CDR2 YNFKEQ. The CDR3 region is CASSQKPPGQGDHEQFF. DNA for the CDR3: TGTGCCAGCAGCCAAAAGCCTCCGGGACAGGGGGACCATGAGCAGTTCTTC.

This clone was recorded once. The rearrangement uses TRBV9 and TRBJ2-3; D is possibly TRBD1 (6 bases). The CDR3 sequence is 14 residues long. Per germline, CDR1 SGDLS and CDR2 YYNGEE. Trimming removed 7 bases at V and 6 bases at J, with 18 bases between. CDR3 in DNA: TGTGCCAGCGCAAAGCAGATCCAGGGGGATACGCAGTATTTT. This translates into CASAKQIQGDTQYF. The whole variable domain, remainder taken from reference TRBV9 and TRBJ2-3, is DSGVTQTPKHLITATGQRVTLRCSPRSGDLSVYWYQQSLDQGLQFLIQYYNGEERAKGNILERFSAQQFPDLHSELNLSSLELGDSALYFCASAKQIQGDTQYFGPGTRLTVL.

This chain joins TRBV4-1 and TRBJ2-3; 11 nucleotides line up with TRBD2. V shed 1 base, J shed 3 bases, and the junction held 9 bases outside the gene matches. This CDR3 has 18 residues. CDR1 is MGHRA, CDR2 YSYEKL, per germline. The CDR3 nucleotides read TGCGCCAGCAGCCAAGTCCGTCCGACTAGCGGGGTAACAGATACGCAGTATTTT. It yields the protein CASSQVRPTSGVTDTQYF.

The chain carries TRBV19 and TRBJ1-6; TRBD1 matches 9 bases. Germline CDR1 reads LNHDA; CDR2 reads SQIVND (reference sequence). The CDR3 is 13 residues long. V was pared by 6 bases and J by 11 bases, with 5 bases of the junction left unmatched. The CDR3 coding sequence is TGTGCCAGTAGAACAGGGGGCAGGGCACCCCTCCACTTT. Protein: CASRTGGRAPLHF.